A selection of T cell receptor beta chains follows, all from one sample in a study of T-cell memory formation after mild COVID-19. One entry per CDR3 protein, called by TCRdb with MiXCR from the 5' RACE reads. Of more than 70,000 distinct CDR3 sequences listed, 14% are singletons. Sequencing was done on a sample of PBMCs or a T cell subset sorted from them (not recorded which). These receptors were collected from an adult woman who had mild COVID-19 (a few samples of this study predate the infection). Cell type and time point are not known. Both conserved end residues are trimmed from each CDR3. Fields, in order: J gene, D gene, V gene, CDR3 protein. A D gene is named only where the DNA matches it firmly.

TRBJ2-1 | NA | TRBV7-8 | ASSFKSWGTAYNEQF
TRBJ2-5 | NA | TRBV15 | ATSRDRGEEETQY
TRBJ2-1 | NA | TRBV20-1 | SASPRDQYNEQF
TRBJ2-7 | NA | TRBV13 | ASSLMLREQY
TRBJ2-1 | TRBD2 | TRBV4-3 | ASSQDLAGGDEQF
TRBJ1-5 | NA | TRBV7-9 | ASSLVLGQGSNQPQH
TRBJ2-7 | TRBD2 | TRBV29-1 | SVGEGHYEQY
TRBJ2-7 | NA | TRBV9 | ASSVVGGSYEQY
TRBJ2-1 | TRBD2 | TRBV29-1 | SVEDGRASYNEQF
TRBJ1-5 | NA | TRBV28 | ASSFFEVPNQPQH
TRBJ1-1 | NA | TRBV19 | ASSIGIGTEAF
TRBJ2-1 | NA | TRBV5-1 | ASSLYRHNEQF
TRBJ2-7 | NA | TRBV5-1 | ASNAESSYEQY
TRBJ2-3 | NA | TRBV9 | ASSPGFPDTQY
TRBJ2-3 | TRBD2 | TRBV20-1 | SARELAGLTTDTQY
TRBJ2-3 | TRBD2 | TRBV10-3 | AISEGGLAESTDTQY
TRBJ2-7 | NA | TRBV12-3/TRBV12-4 | ASSLSGLNSHYEQY
TRBJ2-1 | TRBD1 | TRBV7-9 | ASRTRDRANNEQF
TRBJ2-1 | NA | TRBV7-9 | ASSSLRGTDYNEQF
TRBJ2-1 | TRBD2 | TRBV15 | ATSRSGTSGGNIYNEQF
TRBJ2-7 | NA | TRBV27 | ASSFKGYSYEQY
TRBJ1-1 | TRBD1 | TRBV7-9 | ASSSGTGTTEAF
TRBJ2-1 | NA | TRBV2 | ASSEALTDMQF
TRBJ2-3 | TRBD2 | TRBV7-2 | ASSSSTSGGALGTDTQY
TRBJ2-5 | NA | TRBV7-8 | ASSSLVRTQETQY
TRBJ1-2 | TRBD1 | TRBV12-3/TRBV12-4 | ASSPGQGLSGYT
TRBJ2-7 | NA | TRBV27 | ASTPGGPSYEQY
TRBJ1-5 | NA | TRBV4-3 | ASSQAGNSNQPQH
TRBJ2-5 | NA | TRBV5-6 | ASSLTRVGLEETQY
TRBJ2-7 | TRBD2 | TRBV7-8 | ASSLSTSGTSPSYEQY
TRBJ2-1 | NA | TRBV5-5 | ASSLRQVYNEQF
TRBJ2-5 | NA | TRBV12-3/TRBV12-4 | ASSLSYQETQY
TRBJ2-3 | NA | TRBV5-1 | ASSLAADTDTQY
TRBJ2-7 | NA | TRBV6-6 | ASSYSQVTYEQY
TRBJ1-1 | NA | TRBV7-9 | ASSFDSNTEAF
TRBJ2-2 | NA | TRBV3-1 | ASSPRDSTNTGELF
TRBJ2-7 | NA | TRBV3-1 | ASSLAGSNEQY
TRBJ1-1 | NA | TRBV7-9 | ASSELLGLSTEAF
TRBJ2-3 | TRBD2 | TRBV5-1 | ASSPLAGSTDTQY
TRBJ2-7 | TRBD1 | TRBV5-1 | ASSWDRGHHEQY
TRBJ2-7 | TRBD2 | TRBV9 | ASSPLGTSGGYEQY
TRBJ2-7 | NA | TRBV7-7 | ASSLGDGSYEQY
TRBJ2-1 | TRBD2 | TRBV4-2 | ASSQALAANFPAHNEQF
TRBJ2-2 | TRBD2 | TRBV15 | ATSRDGGANTGELF
TRBJ2-1 | TRBD1 | TRBV9 | ASSLRQGQSYNEQF
TRBJ2-5 | NA | TRBV7-7 | ASSLDITTETQY
TRBJ2-7 | NA | TRBV6-1 | ASSSLVLGGRDEQY
TRBJ2-5 | TRBD2 | TRBV27 | ASSPPSGTSQETQY
TRBJ2-5 | NA | TRBV12-3/TRBV12-4 | ASSFPILQETQY
TRBJ2-7 | TRBD2 | TRBV6-2/TRBV6-3 | ASTSGVGYEQY
TRBJ1-2 | NA | TRBV7-7 | AVRDTHYGYT
TRBJ1-2 | TRBD1 | TRBV29-1 | SVLGTEDYGYT
TRBJ2-2 | NA | TRBV29-1 | SVHYTGELF
TRBJ2-3 | TRBD1 | TRBV7-6 | ASSSRDRGDTQY
TRBJ2-1 | NA | TRBV7-2 | ASSHRAVDNEQF
TRBJ2-5 | NA | TRBV5-6 | ASSFSGTEETQY
TRBJ1-6 | NA | TRBV10-3 | AISESTVPEH
TRBJ2-1 | TRBD1 | TRBV12-3/TRBV12-4 | ASTLGGWDEQF
TRBJ2-1 | TRBD1 | TRBV20-1 | STRDRVKGEQF
TRBJ1-2 | NA | TRBV12-3/TRBV12-4 | ASSPGPKRGYT